A single sample gave rise to the 22 T cell receptor beta chains below, sequenced in a study of somatic mutations in cytotoxic T cells in rheumatoid arthritis. The method was immunoSEQ multiplex PCR; TCRdb's version includes in-frame clones alone and lacks a portion of them. The sample lists some 40,000 clones, approximately 80% occurring once. Input material: CD8+ T cells sorted from blood. Every receptor here comes from a man aged 40-49 years in good health.

The V and J genes are TRBV21-1 and TRBJ2-2; the table gives TRBD2 as D, unverified against the DNA. TRBV21-1 constitutes a pseudogene. This CDR3 is 16 amino acids long. The chain's CDR3 is CASSKNAEGRTGELFF. Here the CDR3 DNA reads TGTGCCAGCAGCAAAAACGCGGAGGGTCGTACCGGGGAGCTGTTTTTT.

The chain has TRBV6-5 and TRBJ1-2; D gene uncertain. The length of the CDR3 is 11 residues. The V end lost 9 bases, the J end lost 4 bases, and 9 bases lay between the germline ends. CDR1 is MNHEY, CDR2 SVGAGI, per germline. The CDR3 bases are TGTGCCAGTACGTCCGGCTATGGCTACACCTTC. Translating it yields CASTSGYGYTF.

The V call is TRBV5-1, the J call TRBJ2-3; D uncertain. V was pared by 0 bases and J by 4 bases, with 0 bases between. There are 11 residues in the CDR3. Germline CDR1 and CDR2: SGHRS and YFSETQ. The CDR3 region has the DNA TGCGCCAGCAGCTTGGCAGATACGCAGTATTTT. Amino acids: CASSLADTQYF. The full variable domain, in which reference TRBV5-1 and TRBJ2-3 provide the parts outside the CDR3, is KAGVTQTPRYLIKTRGQQVTLSCSPISGHRSVSWYQQTPGQGLQFLFEYFSETQRNKGNFPGRFSGRQFSNSRSEMNVSTLELGDSALYLCASSLADTQYFGPGTRLTVL.

This chain uses TRBV28 with TRBJ2-7, with a possible D match to TRBD1 (5 bases). CDR1 is MDHEN, CDR2 SYDVKM, per germline. The germline V and J ends were trimmed by 3 bases and 0 bases, with 9 bases remaining between them. The CDR3 runs 14 residues. The CDR3 sequence is CASSFGHSSYEQYF. The CDR3 nucleotides read TGTGCCAGCAGTTTCGGACACAGCTCCTACGAGCAGTACTTC.

This chain connects TRBV19 to TRBJ1-1; the D gene is possibly TRBD1 (6 bases). Trimming took 8 bases from V and 8 from J, leaving 18 bases between them. The CDR3 covers 13 residues. In germline, CDR1 is LNHDA, CDR2 SQIVND (reference sequence). CDR3 sequence reads: CASAGTTGLEAFF. The CDR3 nucleotides are TGTGCCAGTGCCGGGACAACGGGTCTGGAAGCTTTCTTT.

The CDR3 coding sequence is TGTGCCAGCAGCTCCGGGACAGGGTACGCAGAGACCCAGTACTTC. This codes for CASSSGTGYAETQYF. The gene calls are TRBV7-2 and TRBJ2-5; 9 positions match TRBD1. CDR3 length equals 15 residues. The V segment lost 4 bases and the J segment 4 bases; nucleotides outside the gene matches: 7. Germline CDR1 reads SGHTA; CDR2 reads FQGNSA.

The chain couples TRBV30 to TRBJ2-5; 9 nucleotides align to TRBD1. CDR1 is GTSNPN, CDR2 SVGIG, per germline (reference sequence). With 4 bases clipped from V and 1 base from J, the junction kept 7 bases outside the gene matches. CDR3 length: 15 amino acids. The CDR3 DNA sequence: TGTGCCTGGACCTTAGGACAGGGGCCCCAAGAGACCCAGTACTTC. Its protein product is CAWTLGQGPQETQYF.

As DNA, the CDR3 is TGCGCCAGCAGCTTGCTGGGGGCCAATGAGCAGTTCTTC. Its protein product is CASSLLGANEQFF. This chain links TRBV5-1 with TRBJ2-1; D is possibly TRBD1 (6 bases). V dropped 1 base and J dropped 6 bases, with 8 bases sitting between them. From germline, CDR1 is SGHRS and CDR2 YFSETQ. CDR3 length: 13 amino acids.

V usage is TRBV21-1 and J usage is TRBJ2-7; the DNA was not compared with TRBD1, the D call given in the table. TRBV21-1 is a known pseudogene. The CDR3 runs 14 residues. The CDR3 region has the DNA TGTGCCAGCATCGCGGACAGGGGGACTTACGAGCAGTACTTC. Translating gives CASIADRGTYEQYF.

This clone was seen only once. V is TRBV6-5 and J is TRBJ2-2; the D is unclear. CDR1 MNHEY and CDR2 SVGAGI come from the germline V gene. This CDR3 region has 15 residues. V was cut by 6 bases and J by 5 bases, with 16 bases left in between. CDR3 amino acids: CASSRETRRTGELFF. The CDR3 bases are TGTGCCAGCAGCCGTGAAACCAGGCGGACCGGGGAGCTGTTTTTT.

This clone came up once. V usage is TRBV7-8 and J usage is TRBJ2-1; 7 bases agree with TRBD1. The CDR3 has 15 residues. CDR1 and CDR2 from the germline V gene are SGHVS and FQNEAQ. Trimming at V came to 2 bases and at J to 5 bases, leaving 6 bases not matched to a gene. CDR3 sequence (DNA): TGTGCCAGCAGCTTAATTCAGGGGGAACACAATGAGCAGTTCTTC. Its protein product is CASSLIQGEHNEQFF.

V is TRBV4-3 and J is TRBJ2-7; D may be TRBD2 (6 bases). CDR1 is LGHNA and CDR2 is YSLEER in the germline V gene. The CDR3 has 15 residues. Trimming removed 0 bases at V and 3 bases at J, with 12 bases between. CDR3 nucleotides: TGCGCCAGCAGCCAAGAGGCCGCGGGGAACTACGAGCAGTACTTC. It translates to CASSQEAAGNYEQYF.

The rearrangement links TRBV27 to TRBJ2-1; no reliable D call. The CDR3 runs 17 residues. Germline V gives CDR1 MNHEY, CDR2 SMNVEV (reference sequence). The germline V and J ends were trimmed by 5 bases and 0 bases, with 17 bases remaining between them. The CDR3 DNA follows: TGTGCCAGCAGTACCCTGGATGGGGTGAGCTCCTACAATGAGCAGTTCTTC. It is translated as CASSTLDGVSSYNEQFF.

The chain joins TRBV10-2 to TRBJ2-7; 12 bases align to TRBD2. Trimming took 8 bases from V and 7 from J; bases not matched to a gene: 12. Germline V gene data show CDR1 as WSHSY and CDR2 as SAAADI. The CDR3 is 15 residues long. The CDR3 sequence: CASRDGLAGFGEQYF. In nucleotides, the CDR3 is TGCGCCAGCCGCGATGGACTAGCGGGATTCGGAGAGCAGTACTTC.

The gene calls are TRBV2 and TRBJ2-2; 9 bases align to TRBD2. The junction had 11 bases not matched to a gene; V was cut back by 2 bases and J by 4 bases. The CDR3 consists of 18 residues. Germline CDR1 reads SNHLY; CDR2 reads FYNNEI. CDR3 bases: TGTGCCAGCAGTGAACGGGGAGCTAGCGGGGAACCCACCGGGGAGCTGTTTTTT. It specifies CASSERGASGEPTGELFF.

The chain has TRBV28 and TRBJ2-7, with D perhaps assigned TRBD1 or TRBD2 (5 bases each). The V end was cut by 6 bases, the J end by 0 bases, with 12 bases between. The CDR3 loop spans 14 amino acids. CDR1 MDHEN and CDR2 SYDVKM come from the germline V gene. The CDR3 loop reads CASSAVGVSYEQYF. The CDR3 nucleotides are TGTGCCAGCAGCGCCGTGGGGGTCTCCTACGAGCAGTACTTC.

This rearrangement joins TRBV28 to TRBJ1-4; 7 bases are a match to TRBD1. The CDR3 spans 14 residues. J gave up 8 bases and V 2 bases, and 5 bases lay outside the gene matches. The germline CDR1 and CDR2 sequences are MDHEN and SYDVKM. CDR3 loop: CASSLEGGEEKLFF. The CDR3 nucleotides read TGTGCCAGCAGTTTAGAAGGGGGCGAGGAAAAACTGTTTTTT.

This clone was detected once. The chain recombines TRBV10-3 with TRBJ1-1, with 9 bases that match TRBD1. J was trimmed by 4 bases and V by 5 bases; bases with no gene match: 11. This CDR3 spans 16 amino acids. Per germline, CDR1 ENHRY and CDR2 SYGVKD. CDR3 residues: CAISPVPGQGITEAFF. CDR3 sequence (DNA): TGTGCCATCAGTCCCGTCCCGGGACAGGGAATCACTGAAGCTTTCTTT.

The V gene is TRBV11-2, the J gene TRBJ2-7; TRBD2 aligns across 10 bases. Germline V gives CDR1 SGHAT, CDR2 FQNNGV. V dropped 0 bases and J dropped 4; count of bases not matched to a gene: 3. The CDR3 spans 15 residues. CDR3 in amino acids: CASSLEGSGRYEQYF. For the CDR3, the DNA is TGTGCCAGCAGCTTAGAGGGTAGCGGGAGGTACGAGCAGTACTTC.

The chain employs TRBV6-4 and TRBJ2-6; D uncertain. Germline-derived CDR1 and CDR2 are MRHNA and SNTAGT. V lost 3 bases and J lost 4, with 7 bases in between. The CDR3 contains 14 residues. This CDR3 reads CASSDALGANVLTF. The CDR3 coding sequence is TGTGCCAGCAGTGATGCGCTAGGGGCCAACGTCCTGACTTTC.

This clone was observed a few times. This chain uses TRBV7-9 with TRBJ1-1; D is unresolved. Trimming took off 1 base at V and 5 bases at J, with 5 bases between the two ends. Germline V lookup: CDR1 SEHNR, CDR2 FQNEAQ (reference sequence). The CDR3 runs to 12 residues. This CDR3 reads CASSLGPTEAFF. For the CDR3, the DNA is TGTGCCAGCAGCTTAGGGCCGACTGAAGCTTTCTTT. The variable domain in full, with the rest retrieved from reference TRBV7-9 and TRBJ1-1, is DTGVSQNPRHKITKRGQNVTFRCDPISEHNRLYWYRQTLGQGPEFLTYFQNEAQLEKSRLLSDRFSAERPKGSFSTLEIQRTEQGDSAMYLCASSLGPTEAFFGQGTRLTVV.

The rearrangement joins TRBV10-3 to TRBJ2-3, with D unresolved. Germline V CDR1 and CDR2: ENHRY, SYGVKD. Trimming removed 0 bases at V and 1 base at J, with 8 bases between. There are 15 residues in the CDR3. The CDR3 DNA reads as TGTGCCATCAGTGAGTCCGGGCAGGGCACAGATACGCAGTATTTT. Its translation is CAISESGQGTDTQYF.